The rows below give T cell receptor beta chains drawn from one sample of a study of shared clonotypes between healthy human individuals. Sequencing was performed with immunoSEQ multiplex PCR; in TCRdb, only in-frame clones are kept and a portion is missing. The sample consists of 950,000 to 1,100,000 clones, about 76% of them appearing once. Sequencing was carried out using memory CD4+ T cells sorted from blood. All receptors derive from a man between 18 and 35 years old in good health. The CDR3 runs from the conserved cysteine through the conserved F or W. The D gene is left open where the match is weak. Size is stated for part of the rows, as once, few or many counts, or as a class when the clone is expanded.

CDR3 length	V gene	clone size	D gene	J gene	CDR3 protein	CDR3 DNA
15	TRBV7-9	-	TRBD1	TRBJ1-1	CASSLGTGGMTEAFF	TGTGCCAGCAGCTTAGGGACAGGGGGGATGACTGAAGCTTTCTTT
17	TRBV21-1	-	-	TRBJ2-5	CASSKKRDSGKQETQYF	TGTGCCAGCAGCAAAAAAAGGGACTCCGGGAAACAAGAGACCCAGTACTTC
15	TRBV19	-	-	TRBJ2-4	CASKPPGAAKNIQYF	TGTGCCAGTAAGCCCCCAGGGGCCGCCAAAAACATTCAGTACTTC
12	TRBV2	-	-	TRBJ2-1	CASIKTVREQFF	TGTGCCAGCATCAAGACGGTACGCGAGCAGTTCTTC
13	TRBV7-3	-	-	TRBJ1-1	CASSSQENTEAFF	TGTGCCAGCAGCTCACAAGAGAACACTGAAGCTTTCTTT
15	TRBV10-2	once	TRBD2	TRBJ2-5	CASSESSGTGETQYF	TGCGCCAGCAGTGAGTCGAGCGGGACGGGGGAGACCCAGTACTTC
15	TRBV28	many	TRBD1	TRBJ2-7	CASSLGGTGGNEQYF	TGTGCCAGCAGTTTAGGGGGGACAGGGGGCAACGAGCAGTACTTC
15	TRBV5-4	few	TRBD1	TRBJ2-7	CASSLSGQGNYEQYF	TGTGCCAGCAGCTTGTCGGGACAGGGGAACTACGAGCAGTACTTC
16	TRBV10-2	once	TRBD1	TRBJ2-7	CASSEITGGIGREQYF	TGCGCCAGCAGTGAAATAACAGGGGGGATAGGTAGGGAGCAGTACTTC
16	TRBV4-1	-	-	TRBJ2-2	CASSQAPSGDTGELFF	TGCGCCAGCAGCCAAGCTCCCTCGGGCGACACCGGGGAGCTGTTTTTT
14	TRBV11-2	-	-	TRBJ1-6	CASSLGGSYSPLHF	TGTGCCAGCAGCTTAGGGGGGTCGTATTCACCCCTCCACTTT
16	TRBV19	-	-	TRBJ1-4	CASSRQSQATNEKLFF	TGTGCCAGTAGCCGACAGTCCCAAGCTACTAATGAAAAACTGTTTTTT
13	TRBV15	-	-	TRBJ1-4	CATSREDWGKLFF	TGTGCCACCAGCAGAGAAGATTGGGGAAAACTGTTTTTT
15	TRBV9	-	TRBD1	TRBJ1-3	CASSPLRDSGNTIYF	TGTGCCAGCAGCCCTCTACGGGACAGTGGAAACACCATATATTTT
13	TRBV10-2	-	-	TRBJ2-2	CASNYLATGELFF	TGCGCCAGCAACTACCTAGCTACCGGGGAGCTGTTTTTT
12	TRBV30	-	-	TRBJ2-5	CAWAQFQETQYF	TGTGCCTGGGCCCAGTTCCAAGAGACCCAGTACTTC
10	TRBV20-1	once	-	TRBJ2-5	CSVNQETQYF	TGCAGTGTCAACCAAGAGACCCAGTACTTC
14	TRBV6-6	-	-	TRBJ2-1	CASSYSGSSGEQFF	TGTGCCAGCAGTTACTCAGGCAGTTCGGGCGAGCAGTTCTTC
14	TRBV5-8	-	-	TRBJ1-1	CASSLAWVGTEAFF	TGTGCCAGCAGCTTGGCGTGGGTCGGCACTGAAGCTTTCTTT
15	TRBV11-2	few	-	TRBJ2-1	CASSPVPGPYNEQFF	TGTGCCAGCAGCCCAGTTCCGGGCCCCTACAATGAGCAGTTCTTC
15	TRBV4-3	-	-	TRBJ2-7	CASSQEWTSRSEQYF	TGCGCCAGCAGCCAAGAGTGGACCTCCAGGAGCGAGCAGTACTTC
13	TRBV7-2	-	-	TRBJ1-1	CASSSISNTEAFF	TGTGCCAGCAGCTCGATATCAAACACTGAAGCTTTCTTT
17	TRBV6-8	few	-	TRBJ1-6	CASSWYGNCSYNSPLHF	TGTGCCAGCAGTTGGTACGGGAATTGCTCCTATAATTCACCCCTCCACTTT
15	TRBV6-6	once	-	TRBJ1-4	CASSYYEGTNEKLFF	TGTGCCAGCAGTTACTATGAAGGAACTAATGAAAAACTGTTTTTT
15	TRBV6-6	once	-	TRBJ1-5	CASSYENYSNQPQHF	TGTGCCAGCAGTTATGAGAATTATAGCAATCAGCCCCAGCATTTT
16	TRBV5-4	-	-	TRBJ2-5	CASSLRASVVAETQYF	TGTGCCAGCAGCCTCCGGGCCTCTGTGGTCGCGGAGACCCAGTACTTC
15	TRBV30	-	-	TRBJ1-4	CAWSASTATNEKLFF	TGTGCCTGGAGTGCCTCGACAGCAACTAATGAAAAACTGTTTTTT
13	TRBV6-1	-	TRBD1	TRBJ1-4	CASSGQGAEKLFF	TGTGCCAGCAGTGGACAGGGGGCCGAAAAACTGTTTTTT
14	TRBV5-1	-	TRBD1	TRBJ2-3	CASVPGQGSDTQYF	TGCGCCAGCGTCCCGGGACAGGGGTCAGATACGCAGTATTTT
14	TRBV7-9	few	-	TRBJ1-1	CASTSAGAFTEAFF	TGTGCCAGCACCTCGGCAGGGGCGTTCACTGAAGCTTTCTTT
16	TRBV18	-	TRBD1	TRBJ2-5	CASSPLQGTGVKTQYF	TGTGCCAGCTCACCACTTCAAGGGACAGGGGTGAAGACCCAGTACTTC
16	TRBV5-4	-	-	TRBJ2-5	CASRQGTSSLQETQYF	TGTGCCAGCAGACAAGGGACCTCGTCCCTCCAAGAGACCCAGTACTTC
10	TRBV20-1	-	-	TRBJ2-5	CSASGETQYF	TGCAGTGCTAGTGGAGAGACCCAGTACTTC
14	TRBV7-9	-	-	TRBJ1-1	CASSLAKGTTEAFF	TGTGCCAGCAGCTTAGCGAAGGGAACCACTGAAGCTTTCTTT
14	TRBV29-1	-	TRBD1	TRBJ1-5	CSVAGGARDQPQHF	TGCAGCGTTGCAGGGGGTGCCCGCGATCAGCCCCAGCATTTT
14	TRBV5-4	once	TRBD1	TRBJ2-1	CASSRGQGTSEQFF	TGTGCCAGCAGCCGGGGACAGGGAACCTCTGAGCAGTTCTTC
15	TRBV11-2	-	TRBD2	TRBJ2-3	CASSTSGRAADTQYF	TGTGCCAGCAGCACTAGCGGGAGGGCTGCAGATACGCAGTATTTT
16	TRBV19	-	TRBD1	TRBJ1-1	CASTPDRGRGNTEAFF	TGTGCCAGTACCCCGGACAGGGGGCGTGGGAACACTGAAGCTTTCTTT
15	TRBV5-5	few	-	TRBJ2-2	CASRSAGANTGELFF	TGTGCCAGCAGGTCCGCGGGGGCCAACACCGGGGAGCTGTTTTTT
17	TRBV5-1	-	-	TRBJ2-2	CASSLAARRGNTGELFF	TGCGCCAGCAGCTTGGCCGCGAGACGGGGGAACACCGGGGAGCTGTTTTTT
12	TRBV29-1	-	TRBD1	TRBJ1-1	CSAYRGLTEAFF	TGCAGCGCCTACAGGGGTCTTACTGAAGCTTTCTTT
14	TRBV5-6	-	-	TRBJ2-2	CASSLGQVPGELFF	TGTGCCAGCAGCTTGGGGCAGGTCCCCGGGGAGCTGTTTTTT
13	TRBV5-4	-	-	TRBJ2-7	CASSLDTVALPRF	TGTGCCAGCAGCTTGGATACTGTGGCACTTCCTCGTTTC
12	TRBV30	-	-	TRBJ2-1	CAWSVGYNEQFF	TGTGCCTGGTCGGTGGGGTACAATGAGCAGTTCTTC
13	TRBV6-5	-	-	TRBJ2-2	CASSYANTGELFF	TGTGCCAGCAGTTACGCGAACACCGGGGAGCTGTTTTTT
13	TRBV6-6	-	-	TRBJ1-1	CASSYRGHSGAFF	TGTGCCAGCAGTTACCGGGGACATTCTGGGGCTTTCTTT
15	TRBV19	-	TRBD1	TRBJ2-7	CASSQTGGWIYEQYF	TGTGCCAGTAGCCAGACAGGGGGCTGGATCTACGAGCAGTACTTC
14	TRBV5-6	-	TRBD1	TRBJ2-7	CASSFDRVSYEQYF	TGTGCCAGCAGCTTTGACAGGGTTAGCTACGAGCAGTACTTC
18	TRBV5-6	-	TRBD2	TRBJ2-7	CASSSTSVLAERPYEQYF	TGTGCCAGCAGCTCCACAAGTGTGCTAGCGGAGAGACCCTACGAGCAGTACTTC
12	TRBV6-5	few	-	TRBJ2-5	CASSPGEETQYF	TGTGCCAGCAGCCCGGGAGAAGAGACCCAGTACTTC
17	TRBV7-2	-	TRBD2	TRBJ2-7	CASSPQAGGLRGYEQYF	TGTGCCAGCAGCCCCCAGGCGGGGGGTTTAAGGGGTTACGAGCAGTACTTC
18	TRBV30	few	TRBD1	TRBJ1-5	CAWSQDRGPGLSNQPQHF	TGTGCCTGGAGTCAGGACAGGGGGCCAGGTTTGAGCAATCAGCCCCAGCATTTT
13	TRBV18	-	-	TRBJ1-6	CASTGTRNSPLHF	TGTGCCAGCACCGGAACCCGGAATTCACCCCTCCACTTT
14	TRBV2	-	TRBD2	TRBJ2-7	CASSRGGMDYEQYF	TGTGCCAGCAGTCGCGGGGGTATGGACTACGAGCAGTACTTC
13	TRBV6-4	-	-	TRBJ1-5	CASSPTGNQPQHF	TGTGCCAGCAGTCCGACAGGCAATCAGCCCCAGCATTTT
14	TRBV7-9	-	TRBD2	TRBJ2-1	CASSLSGTYNEQFF	TGTGCCAGCAGCCTTAGCGGGACGTACAATGAGCAGTTCTTC
13	TRBV5-6	-	-	TRBJ1-3	CASSLFTGNTIYF	TGTGCCAGCAGCTTGTTTACTGGAAACACCATATATTTT
16	TRBV23-1	-	-	TRBJ1-6	CASSQSRTGKNSPLHF	TGCGCCAGCAGTCAATCGCGAACGGGTAAAAATTCACCCCTCCACTTT
14	TRBV14	-	-	TRBJ2-3	CASSQVTRTGTQYF	TGTGCCAGCAGCCAAGTGACGCGTACTGGTACGCAGTATTTT
16	TRBV5-4	-	-	TRBJ2-5	CASSLGGPSPQETQYF	TGTGCCAGCAGCTTGGGAGGGCCCTCCCCTCAAGAGACCCAGTACTTC